This T cell receptor beta chain was sequenced for a study of technical replicates of blood from a handful of donors. Sequenced by immunoSEQ multiplex PCR; TCRdb stores in-frame clones only, minus some. The table shows just over 80,000 clones, with approximately 94% occurring only once. This clone was seen once. The CDR3 loop spans 15 amino acids. Germline lookup yields CDR1 MNHEY and CDR2 SMNVEV (reference sequence). V gave up 6 bases and J gave up 0 bases, with 12 bases separating them. The sequence came from a human donor in good health. The rearrangement uses TRBV27 and TRBJ2-1; the D gene is possibly TRBD1 (6 bases). Sequenced: T cells isolated from PBMCs. The CDR3 coding sequence is TGTGCCAGCAGGGACAGATCGAGCTCCTACAATGAGCAGTTCTTC. Its protein is CASRDRSSSYNEQFF.